This T cell receptor beta chain stems from a study of a mutant IDH1 vaccine in newly diagnosed glioma. Study in general: Receipt of radiotherapy, temozolomide, or both preceded the study, and most received both.

Described time point: baseline, week 1 (first vaccination visit). Stated treatment: pre-vaccination baseline after standard-of-care therapy. The donor cohort comprised cases of new WHO grade 3 or 4 IDH1-mutant, ATRX-lost astrocytoma. Notes on this clone: Its antigen remains unidentified. The junction and the germline gene differ at one end; a read error may be behind it.

Germline V CDR1 and CDR2: LGHNA, YNFKEQ. This CDR3 comprises 17 residues. Only in-frame clones appear in the TCRdb table, and some are missing; sequencing was by immunoSEQ multiplex PCR. This sample carries about 38,000 clones, approximately 78% of them seen once, and the ten largest clones take less than 9.5%. The study, taken as a whole, reports: Changes in the top peripheral T cell clonotypes seemingly had no bearing on pseudoprogression.

This TCR came from a man between 40 and 49 years old with glioma. Some clones in this sample may be carry-over from other donors' samples. The sequencing used PBMCs, collected from a glioma patient treated with radiotherapy, temozolomide or both. The chain joins TRBV4-2 to TRBJ2-3; 7 bases are a match to TRBD2. The CDR3 DNA is TGTGCCAGCACCCAGAGGTGGAGCGGGGAGCGCACTGATACGCAGTATTTT. Encoded protein: CASTQRWSGERTDTQYF.